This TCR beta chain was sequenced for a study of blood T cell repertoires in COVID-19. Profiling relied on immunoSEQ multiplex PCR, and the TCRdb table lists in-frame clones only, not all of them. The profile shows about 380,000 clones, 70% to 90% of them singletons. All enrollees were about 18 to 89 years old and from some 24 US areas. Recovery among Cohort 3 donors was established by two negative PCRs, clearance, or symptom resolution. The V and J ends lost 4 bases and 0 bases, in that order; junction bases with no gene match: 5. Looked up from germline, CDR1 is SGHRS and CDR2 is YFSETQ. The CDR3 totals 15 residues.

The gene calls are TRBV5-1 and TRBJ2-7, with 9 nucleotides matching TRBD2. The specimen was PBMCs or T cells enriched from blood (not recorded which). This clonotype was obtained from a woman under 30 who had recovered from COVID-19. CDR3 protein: CASSPTSGSSYEQYF. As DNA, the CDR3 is TGCGCCAGCAGCCCAACTAGCGGGTCCTCCTACGAGCAGTACTTC. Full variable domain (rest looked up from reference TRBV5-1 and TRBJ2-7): KAGVTQTPRYLIKTRGQQVTLSCSPISGHRSVSWYQQTPGQGLQFLFEYFSETQRNKGNFPGRFSGRQFSNSRSEMNVSTLELGDSALYLCASSPTSGSSYEQYFGPGTRLTVT.